This entry describes one T cell receptor beta chain. What it binds is unknown. This sample is drawn from a study of shared clonotypes between healthy human individuals. Study results and caveats: Memory subsets generally showed lower estimated richness than naive subsets.

Original handling: There were no quality scores in the junction-only immunoSEQ sequences, so filtering differed. Sequenced by immunoSEQ multiplex PCR; TCRdb stores in-frame clones only, minus some. The V and J calls and clone size come from that table; D and trimming were worked out from the DNA. The repertoire includes some 1,400,000 clones, 96% of them detected once, and roughly 1.1% sits in the top ten. Input material: naive CD4+ T cells sorted from blood. The subset was: CD45RA+ positively selected. The TCR comes from a man aged 25 to 40 in good health.

CDR3 nucleotides: TGTGCCAGCAGTTACTCGATGAACTCCTACAATGAGCAGTTCTTC. Its translation is CASSYSMNSYNEQFF. The V gene is TRBV6-5, the J gene TRBJ2-1, with unresolved D. The CDR3 covers 15 residues. Germline CDR1 reads MNHEY; CDR2 reads SVGAGI. V lost 0 bases to trimming and J lost 0 bases, with 6 bases between them.